This TCR beta chain was recorded in a study of CD8+ T cells in alopecia areata. Stated treatment: oral pan-JAK inhibitor, 5-10 mg twice daily. Comment on this clone: The same CDR3 arises from other DNA sequences in this sample as well.

cDNA reverse transcribed from extracted RNA served as the sequencing template. Here immunoSEQ multiplex PCR was the method, and the copy in TCRdb shows in-frame clones only, minus some. The table has 200,000 or so clones, 40% to 45% seen once. The material sequenced was CD4+ T cells sorted from blood, taken around week 37, from a patient treated with tofacitinib. This TCR was sampled from a human donor with alopecia areata.

This CDR3 is CASSIPSGANVLTF. DNA of the CDR3: TGTGCCAGTAGTATTCCATCTGGGGCCAACGTCCTGACTTTC. The chain is built from TRBV19 and TRBJ2-6; no definite D call. Germline assignment: CDR1 LNHDA and CDR2 SQIVND (reference sequence). V gave up 3 bases and J gave up 1 base, with 4 bases separating them. This CDR3 spans 14 amino acids.